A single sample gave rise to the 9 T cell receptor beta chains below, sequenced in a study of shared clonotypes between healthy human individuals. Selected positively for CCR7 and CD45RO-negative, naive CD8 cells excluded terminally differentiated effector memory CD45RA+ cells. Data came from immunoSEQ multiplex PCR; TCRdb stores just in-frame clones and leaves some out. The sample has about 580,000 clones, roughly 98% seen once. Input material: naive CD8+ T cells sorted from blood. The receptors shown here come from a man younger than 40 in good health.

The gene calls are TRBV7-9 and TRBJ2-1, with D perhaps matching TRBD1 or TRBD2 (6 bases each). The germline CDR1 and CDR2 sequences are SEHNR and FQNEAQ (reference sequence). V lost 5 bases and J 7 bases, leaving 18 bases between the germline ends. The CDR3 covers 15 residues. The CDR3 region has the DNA TGTGCCAGCAGCCCTCAAGGGGGGCAACGTAATGAGCAGTTCTTC. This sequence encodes CASSPQGGQRNEQFF.

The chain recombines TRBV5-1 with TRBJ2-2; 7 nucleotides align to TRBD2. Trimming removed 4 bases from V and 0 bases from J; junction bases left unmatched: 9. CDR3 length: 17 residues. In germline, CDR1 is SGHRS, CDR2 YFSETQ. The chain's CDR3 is CASSGKASGTNTGELFF. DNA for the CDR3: TGCGCCAGCAGCGGGAAGGCTAGCGGCACGAACACCGGGGAGCTGTTTTTT. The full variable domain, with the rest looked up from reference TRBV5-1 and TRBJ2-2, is KAGVTQTPRYLIKTRGQQVTLSCSPISGHRSVSWYQQTPGQGLQFLFEYFSETQRNKGNFPGRFSGRQFSNSRSEMNVSTLELGDSALYLCASSGKASGTNTGELFFGEGSRLTVL.

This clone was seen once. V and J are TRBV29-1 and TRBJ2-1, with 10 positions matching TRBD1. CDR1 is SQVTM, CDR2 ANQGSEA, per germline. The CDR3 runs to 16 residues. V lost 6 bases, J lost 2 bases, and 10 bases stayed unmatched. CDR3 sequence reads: CSVTKVGQGAYNEQFF. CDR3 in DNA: TGCAGCGTGACGAAAGTTGGACAGGGGGCCTACAATGAGCAGTTCTTC.

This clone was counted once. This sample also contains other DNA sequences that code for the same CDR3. The CDR3 DNA reads as TGTGCCAGCAGTTTATCAACTAGCGGGACGTACGAGCAGTACTTC. Translation gives CASSLSTSGTYEQYF. The V gene is TRBV27, the J gene TRBJ2-7, with 10 bases that match TRBD2. CDR1 and CDR2 from the germline V gene are MNHEY and SMNVEV (reference sequence). The CDR3 length is 15 residues. The trim removed 0 bases at V and 4 bases at J, leaving 3 bases unmatched.

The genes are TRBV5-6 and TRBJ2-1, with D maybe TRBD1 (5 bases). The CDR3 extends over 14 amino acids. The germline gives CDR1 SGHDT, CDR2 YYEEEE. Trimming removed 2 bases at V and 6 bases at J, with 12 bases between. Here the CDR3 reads CASSFEGAVNEQFF. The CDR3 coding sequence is TGTGCCAGCAGCTTCGAAGGGGCTGTCAATGAGCAGTTCTTC.

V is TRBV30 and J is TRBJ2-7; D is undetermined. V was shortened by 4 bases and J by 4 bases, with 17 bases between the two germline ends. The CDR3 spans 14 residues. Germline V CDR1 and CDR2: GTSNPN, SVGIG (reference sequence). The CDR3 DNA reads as TGTGCCTGGAACTTAGAAGCGAATAGATACGAGCAGTACTTC. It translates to CAWNLEANRYEQYF.

DNA for the CDR3: TGTGCCAGCTGCGAGTGCGCGGGAGGGACGGAGACCCAGTACTTC. Its protein is CASCECAGGTETQYF. This chain uses TRBV6-6 with TRBJ2-5; TRBD2 agrees at 9 bases. The germline CDR1 and CDR2 sequences are MNHNY and SVGAGI (reference sequence). V gave up 8 bases and J gave up 5 bases; unmatched junction bases: 12. CDR3 length: 15 amino acids.

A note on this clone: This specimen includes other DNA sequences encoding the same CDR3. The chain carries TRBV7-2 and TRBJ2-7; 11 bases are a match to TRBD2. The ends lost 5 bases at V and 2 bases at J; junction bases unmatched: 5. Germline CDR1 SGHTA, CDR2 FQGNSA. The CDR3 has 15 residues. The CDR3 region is CASSPGLAGTYEQYF. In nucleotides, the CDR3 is TGTGCCAGCAGCCCAGGACTAGCGGGCACCTACGAGCAGTACTTC. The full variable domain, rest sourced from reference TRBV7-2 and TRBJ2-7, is GAGVSQSPSNKVTEKGKDVELRCDPISGHTALYWYRQSLGQGLEFLIYFQGNSAPDKSGLPSDRFSAERTGGSVSTLTIQRTQQEDSAVYLCASSPGLAGTYEQYFGPGTRLTVT.

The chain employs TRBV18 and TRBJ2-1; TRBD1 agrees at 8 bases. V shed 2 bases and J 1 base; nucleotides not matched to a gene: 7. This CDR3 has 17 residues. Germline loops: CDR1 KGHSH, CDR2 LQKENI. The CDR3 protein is CASSPEGQGASYNEQFF. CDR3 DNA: TGTGCCAGCTCACCAGAGGGTCAGGGGGCGTCCTACAATGAGCAGTTCTTC.